This T cell receptor beta chain comes out of a study of blood T cell repertoires in COVID-19. Study context: Whether acute or convalescent, the COVID-19 samples came from the United States, Italy and Spain.

The method was immunoSEQ multiplex PCR; TCRdb's version includes in-frame clones alone and lacks a portion of them. Among a few hundred thousand clones, over 80% were seen once, and the ten largest hold over 4.5%. The participants were between roughly 18 and 90 years old and came from about two dozen US areas. Participant-reported clinical history was the basis for cohort assignment. This receptor was obtained from a woman aged 45-59 years who had recovered from COVID-19. Sequencing used PBMCs or T cells enriched from blood (not recorded which).

The CDR3 region is CSARTIYGYTF. CDR3 in DNA: TGCAGTGCGCGGACAATATATGGCTACACCTTC. The rearrangement links TRBV20-1 to TRBJ1-2; D may be TRBD1 (5 bases). With 6 bases removed from V and 5 bases from J, the gap between germline ends came to 10 bases. This CDR3 is 11 amino acids long. Germline CDR1 and CDR2: DFQATT and SNEGSKA (reference sequence).